The source of this T cell receptor (beta chain) is a study of blood T cell repertoires in COVID-19. Overall study context: Donors in the United States, Italy and Spain gave samples during acute or convalescent COVID-19. Nucleic acid was either cDNA or gDNA, and it came from T cells, B-cell-depleted T cells, or PBMCs.

The germline V gene encodes CDR1 SNHLY and CDR2 FYNNEI. The CDR3 spans 12 residues. Trimming stripped 2 bases from V and 1 base from J, with 2 bases between. In the study's own analysis: How many nucleated cells were present was estimated from reference gene primer amplification. Libraries were prepared by immunoSEQ multiplex PCR; TCRdb keeps only in-frame clonotypes and omits some of them. That table gives V, J and clone size, and the DNA gave D and trimming. The sample lists 130,000 or so clones; less than 85% were seen once. This receptor was taken from a woman aged 55-70 years with acute or convalescent COVID-19. Sequences were obtained from peripheral blood. The chain combines TRBV2 with TRBJ1-1; D not certain. CDR3 coding DNA: TGTGCCAGCAGTGAACAGAACACTGAAGCTTTCTTT. It encodes CASSEQNTEAFF.